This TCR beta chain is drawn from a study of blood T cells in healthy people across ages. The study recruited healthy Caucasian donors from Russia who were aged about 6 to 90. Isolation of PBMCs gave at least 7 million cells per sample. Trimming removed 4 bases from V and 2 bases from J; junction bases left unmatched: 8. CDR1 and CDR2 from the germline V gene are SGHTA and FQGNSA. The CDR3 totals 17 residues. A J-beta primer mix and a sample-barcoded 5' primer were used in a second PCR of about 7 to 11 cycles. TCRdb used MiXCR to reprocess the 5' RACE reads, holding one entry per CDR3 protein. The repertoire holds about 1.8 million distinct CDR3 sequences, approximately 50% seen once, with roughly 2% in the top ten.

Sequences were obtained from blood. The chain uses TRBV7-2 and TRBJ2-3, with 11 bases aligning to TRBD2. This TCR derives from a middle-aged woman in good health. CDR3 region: CASSSVTSGAFTDTQYF. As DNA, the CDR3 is TGTGCCAGCAGCTCCGTGACTAGCGGGGCATTCACAGATACGCAGTATTTT.